This T cell receptor beta chain was recovered during a study of blood T cell repertoires in COVID-19. Across the whole study: Both acute and convalescent COVID-19 samples were obtained from the United States, Italy and Spain. PBMCs, B-cell-depleted T cells, or T cells were the source of the cDNA or gDNA that made up the material.

CDR3 size: 15 residues. V was pared by 3 bases and J by 2 bases, with 14 bases between. Looked up from germline, CDR1 is SGHTA and CDR2 is FQGNSA. Authors' data handling: Reference gene primers were amplified, and this amplification served to estimate nucleated cell counts. Some clones are missing from TCRdb's copy, which holds only in-frame ones; the method was immunoSEQ multiplex PCR. V and J calls and clone size are copied from that table; D and trimming were computed from the DNA. The sample records roughly 90,000 clones, around 86% being singletons. The V and J genes are TRBV7-2 and TRBJ2-7, with a weak D call TRBD2 (7 bases). The origin of this receptor is a human donor in a cohort sampled during active COVID-19. The sample comprised peripheral blood. The CDR3: CASSFGGGGTYEQYF. Written as DNA, the CDR3 is TGTGCCAGCAGCTTCGGGGGAGGGGGTACCTACGAGCAGTACTTC.